Below, 27 T cell receptor beta chains from the same sample are listed, as sequenced in a study of blood T cell repertoires in COVID-19. Sequencing used immunoSEQ multiplex PCR; TCRdb keeps in-frame clones, though not all of them. Among more than 150,000 clones listed, approximately 90% were seen once. The sample comprised peripheral blood. Receptors originate from a man in his forties or fifties with acute or convalescent COVID-19.

This clone appeared a few times. The chain carries TRBV5-3 and TRBJ1-5; 7 bases are shared with TRBD1. TRBV5-3 is classed as an ORF, of uncertain function. The CDR3 is 18 residues long. V gave up 3 bases and J gave up 0 bases; unmatched junction bases: 12. The CDR3 DNA is TGTGCCAGAAGCTCAGCACCGAGACAGGGTTATAGCAATCAGCCCCAGCATTTT. It is translated as CARSSAPRQGYSNQPQHF.

The chain joins TRBV3-1 (or the pseudogene TRBV3-2) to TRBJ1-5, with D perhaps TRBD1 (6 bases). Trimming left V 3 bases short and J 5 bases short, with 8 bases between. This CDR3 comprises 13 residues. The V gene's germline CDR1 is LGHDT and CDR2 YNNKEL (reference sequence). DNA of the CDR3: TGTGCCAGCAGCCATCCAGGGGATCAGCCCCAGCATTTT. It is translated as CASSHPGDQPQHF.

The chain joins TRBV9 to TRBJ2-3, with 7 bases matching TRBD2. V gave up 4 bases and J gave up 2 bases; unmatched junction bases: 10. The V gene's germline CDR1 is SGDLS and CDR2 YYNGEE. This CDR3 spans 16 amino acids. CDR3 in DNA: TGTGCCAGCAGCCTGGGGAGGGTGATCCCCACAGATACGCAGTATTTT. Its translation is CASSLGRVIPTDTQYF.

The chain carries TRBV9 and TRBJ2-5; 8 bases agree with TRBD2. Germline V gene data show CDR1 as SGDLS and CDR2 as YYNGEE. Unmatched junction bases numbered 6, after V lost 6 bases and J lost 2 bases. This CDR3 is 14 amino acids long. The CDR3, as DNA: TGTGCCAGCACGGGAGGGGCAGGACAAGAGACCCAGTACTTC. As protein: CASTGGAGQETQYF. Based on the CDR3 plus reference TRBV9 and TRBJ2-5, the full variable domain is DSGVTQTPKHLITATGQRVTLRCSPRSGDLSVYWYQQSLDQGLQFLIQYYNGEERAKGNILERFSAQQFPDLHSELNLSSLELGDSALYFCASTGGAGQETQYFGPGTRLLVL.

The chain employs TRBV7-3 and TRBJ2-2; TRBD2 matches at 9 bases. V dropped 5 bases and J dropped 1; count of bases not matched to a gene: 5. Per germline, CDR1 SGHTA and CDR2 FQGTGA. There are 16 residues in the CDR3. The CDR3 bases are TGTGCCAGCAGCAGGAGACTAGCGGTGAACACCGGGGAGCTGTTTTTT. Translated: CASSRRLAVNTGELFF.

V usage is TRBV6-2 or TRBV6-3 and J usage is TRBJ2-5; 10 bases align to TRBD2. The CDR3 totals 17 residues. The germline V gene encodes CDR1 MNHEY and CDR2 SVGEGT. J gave up 2 bases and V 2 bases, and 8 bases lay outside the gene matches. CDR3 region: CASSYHQLAGKQETQYF. DNA for the CDR3: TGTGCCAGCAGTTACCACCAACTAGCGGGGAAACAAGAGACCCAGTACTTC.

The chain couples TRBV6-5 to TRBJ2-5; 9 bases agree with TRBD1. Germline V CDR1 and CDR2: MNHEY, SVGAGI. The CDR3 extends over 13 amino acids. After removal of 6 bases from V and 3 bases from J, the junction contained 2 bases not matched to a gene. The CDR3 bases are TGTGCCAGCAGCCGGGACAGGGAAGAGACCCAGTACTTC. Amino acid sequence: CASSRDREETQYF.

The chain joins TRBV19 to TRBJ1-5, with a weak D call TRBD1 (6 bases). There are 15 residues in the CDR3. Germline CDR1 reads LNHDA; CDR2 reads SQIVND (reference sequence). V shed 5 bases and J shed 4 bases, with 15 bases lying between them. This chain's CDR3 is CASSPTGYDNQPQHF. The DNA for the CDR3 is TGTGCCAGTAGTCCCACAGGGTATGATAATCAGCCCCAGCATTTT. Full variable domain (rest looked up from reference TRBV19 and TRBJ1-5): DGGITQSPKYLFRKEGQNVTLSCEQNLNHDAMYWYRQDPGQGLRLIYYSQIVNDFQKGDIAEGYSVSREKKESFPLTVTSAQKNPTAFYLCASSPTGYDNQPQHFGDGTRLSIL.

The rearrangement links TRBV6-5 to TRBJ2-7, with TRBD1 matching over 9 bases. This CDR3 region has 14 residues. Trimming cost V 6 bases and J 3 bases; bases outside gene matches: 6. From germline, CDR1 is MNHEY and CDR2 SVGAGI. For the CDR3, the DNA is TGTGCCAGCAGATTTGGACAGGGGAGCTACGAGCAGTACGTC. This sequence encodes CASRFGQGSYEQYV.

The V gene is TRBV20-1, the J gene TRBJ2-1; TRBD2 agrees at 12 bases. The CDR3 is 19 amino acids. The V segment lost 3 bases and the J segment 1 base; nucleotides outside the gene matches: 13. Germline V gene data show CDR1 as DFQATT and CDR2 as SNEGSKA (reference sequence). CDR3 in DNA: TGCAGTGCTAGTGATTCCGGGACTAGCGGGTCGTATTCCTACAATGAGCAGTTCTTC. It codes for CSASDSGTSGSYSYNEQFF.

The genes are TRBV19 and TRBJ1-5; TRBD1 is a possible D gene (6 bases). The V and J ends lost 7 bases and 1 base respectively, with 11 bases between them. There are 14 residues in the CDR3. Germline CDR1 reads LNHDA; CDR2 reads SQIVND (reference sequence). This CDR3 reads CASTLGQSNQPQHF. CDR3 bases: TGTGCCAGTACCCTCGGACAGAGCAATCAGCCCCAGCATTTT.

A single count supports this clone. V gene TRBV9 combines with J gene TRBJ2-1; D not resolved. The CDR3 is 12 amino acids. Germline V gene data show CDR1 as SGDLS and CDR2 as YYNGEE. With 3 bases removed from V and 7 bases from J, the gap between germline ends came to 8 bases. CDR3 nucleotide sequence: TGTGCCAGCAGCGCAACTACTAATGAGCAGTTCTTC. This translates into CASSATTNEQFF.

The rearrangement joins TRBV6-2 or TRBV6-3 to TRBJ2-7, with no clear D. Germline CDR1 reads MNHEY; CDR2 reads SVGEGT. CDR3 size: 14 residues. The V and J ends lost 4 bases and 6 bases respectively, with 16 bases between them. The CDR3 sequence: CASSFSSPTGEQYV. The DNA for the CDR3 is TGTGCCAGCAGTTTTTCTTCCCCGACTGGCGAGCAGTACGTC.

V and J are TRBV5-1 and TRBJ1-6, with 7 bases that match TRBD1. CDR1 and CDR2 from the germline V gene are SGHRS and YFSETQ. The length of the CDR3 is 15 residues. With V trimmed by 0 bases and J by 4 bases, 1 base remained unmatched. The CDR3 region is CASSLGTGYNSPLHF. The CDR3 DNA is TGCGCCAGCAGCTTGGGGACAGGTTATAATTCACCCCTCCACTTT. The entire variable domain, with the rest obtained from reference TRBV5-1 and TRBJ1-6, is as follows: KAGVTQTPRYLIKTRGQQVTLSCSPISGHRSVSWYQQTPGQGLQFLFEYFSETQRNKGNFPGRFSGRQFSNSRSEMNVSTLELGDSALYLCASSLGTGYNSPLHFGNGTRLTVT.

The genes are TRBV18 and TRBJ2-5; TRBD1 matches at 7 bases. Germline lookup yields CDR1 KGHSH and CDR2 LQKENI. Losses at the gene ends were 6 bases for V and 0 bases for J; bases not matched to a gene: 4. The CDR3 spans 14 residues. CDR3 coding DNA: TGTGCCAGCTCCCTGGGGACAGACCAAGAGACCCAGTACTTC. As protein: CASSLGTDQETQYF.

The genes are TRBV7-9 and TRBJ2-1; weak D call: TRBD2 (6 bases). CDR1 SEHNR and CDR2 FQNEAQ come from the germline V gene (reference sequence). Trimming took off 0 bases at V and 5 bases at J, with 14 bases between the two ends. The CDR3 covers 16 residues. CDR3 DNA sequence: TGTGCCAGCAGCTTAGCCCGAGTGGGGGGAGACAATGAGCAGTTCTTC. Protein sequence: CASSLARVGGDNEQFF. The full variable domain, completed using reference TRBV7-9 and TRBJ2-1, is DTGVSQNPRHKITKRGQNVTFRCDPISEHNRLYWYRQTLGQGPEFLTYFQNEAQLEKSRLLSDRFSAERPKGSFSTLEIQRTEQGDSAMYLCASSLARVGGDNEQFFGPGTRLTVL.

The chain carries TRBV28 and TRBJ1-4; D is unresolved. Germline V gene sequence: CDR1 MDHEN, CDR2 SYDVKM. V lost 6 bases to trimming and J lost 5 bases, with 16 bases between them. CDR3 length: 15 amino acids. CDR3 nucleotides: TGTGCCAGCAGGGGCCTCGGGGTTTGGAATGAAAAACTGTTTTTT. Protein sequence: CASRGLGVWNEKLFF. Using reference TRBV28 and TRBJ1-4 for the parts outside the CDR3, the full variable domain is DVKVTQSSRYLVKRTGEKVFLECVQDMDHENMFWYRQDPGLGLRLIYFSYDVKMKEKGDIPEGYSVSREKKERFSLILESASTNQTSMYLCASRGLGVWNEKLFFGSGTQLSVL.

This clone was seen a few times. V is TRBV5-1 and J is TRBJ1-2; the D gene is possibly TRBD1 (5 bases). Germline V gene lookup returns CDR1 SGHRS and CDR2 YFSETQ. V dropped 1 base and J dropped 7 bases, with 20 bases sitting between them. The CDR3 sequence is 16 residues long. The CDR3, as DNA: TGCGCCAGCAGCTTGCAAGCAGGGTCGGAATCTTCTGGCTACACCTTC. Amino acid sequence: CASSLQAGSESSGYTF.

This clone has a single count. The chain employs TRBV24-1 and TRBJ2-2; 11 bases map to TRBD1. This CDR3 has 16 amino acids. The germline gives CDR1 KGHDR, CDR2 SFDVKD. V lost 4 bases to trimming and J lost 7 bases; unmatched junction nucleotides: 7. Written as DNA, the CDR3 is TGTGCCACCAGTGACGAGGACAGGGGGCGTAGCGGGGAGCTGTTTTTT. Residues: CATSDEDRGRSGELFF.

The rearrangement uses TRBV18 and TRBJ2-2; tentatively, D is TRBD2 (6 bases). V lost 3 bases, J lost 4 bases, and 15 bases lay in between. The CDR3 extends over 16 amino acids. The V gene's germline CDR1 is KGHSH and CDR2 LQKENI. The CDR3 DNA is TGTGCCAGCTCACCTACAGCGGGCGGGATCACCGGGGAGCTGTTTTTT. It codes for CASSPTAGGITGELFF.

The rearrangement joins TRBV12-3 or TRBV12-4 to TRBJ1-2, with TRBD1 matching over 8 bases. Trimming cost V 5 bases and J 7 bases; bases outside gene matches: 6. CDR3 length equals 13 residues. CDR3: CASSGATGAGYTF. CDR3 nucleotides: TGTGCCAGCAGTGGGGCGACAGGGGCTGGCTACACCTTC.

The chain recombines TRBV5-4 with TRBJ2-6; tentative D call: TRBD1 (6 bases). Germline lookup yields CDR1 SGHNT and CDR2 YYREEE (reference sequence). The CDR3 has 17 amino acids. V lost 3 bases and J lost 4, with 17 bases in between. The CDR3 here is CASSWDTDRAGANVLTF. For the CDR3, the DNA is TGTGCCAGCAGCTGGGACACTGACCGGGCCGGGGCCAACGTCCTGACTTTC.

This chain connects TRBV10-3 to TRBJ1-5, with TRBD1 identical over 10 bases. The CDR3 length is 14 residues. Trimming removed 10 bases from V and 4 bases from J; junction bases left unmatched: 7. Germline lookup yields CDR1 ENHRY and CDR2 SYGVKD. CDR3 amino acids: CATRGQGPNQPQHF. Written as DNA, the CDR3 is TGTGCCACTCGGGGACAGGGGCCAAATCAGCCCCAGCATTTT.

This sequence joins TRBV6-1 and TRBJ2-3, with 7 nucleotides matching TRBD1. The germline gives CDR1 MNHNS, CDR2 SASEGT. The ends lost 1 base at V and 4 bases at J; junction bases unmatched: 2. This CDR3 comprises 14 residues. CDR3 DNA: TGTGCCAGCAGTGAAGGGCAGGGGGCAGATACGCAGTATTTT. Encoded protein: CASSEGQGADTQYF.

The chain recombines TRBV5-1 with TRBJ1-6; D is perhaps TRBD1 (5 bases). The CDR3 loop spans 15 amino acids. The V gene's germline CDR1 is SGHRS and CDR2 YFSETQ. V was shortened by 0 bases and J by 7 bases, with 11 bases between the two germline ends. The CDR3 reads CASSLEARANSPLHF. DNA of the CDR3: TGCGCCAGCAGCTTGGAGGCCAGGGCCAATTCACCCCTCCACTTT. The full variable domain, completed using reference TRBV5-1 and TRBJ1-6, is KAGVTQTPRYLIKTRGQQVTLSCSPISGHRSVSWYQQTPGQGLQFLFEYFSETQRNKGNFPGRFSGRQFSNSRSEMNVSTLELGDSALYLCASSLEARANSPLHFGNGTRLTVT.

This chain joins TRBV11-2 and TRBJ2-7; 8 nucleotides line up with TRBD1. The CDR3 runs 15 residues. Unmatched junction bases numbered 7, after V lost 1 base and J lost 5 bases. CDR1 and CDR2 (germline): SGHAT, FQNNGV. The CDR3 region has the DNA TGTGCCAGCAGCTTAGGCCGACAGGGGCGCGACGAGCAGTACTTC. Encoded protein: CASSLGRQGRDEQYF.

This chain links TRBV19 with TRBJ1-5; TRBD1 agrees at 8 bases. The V gene's germline CDR1 is LNHDA and CDR2 SQIVND (reference sequence). This CDR3 has 14 amino acids. V was pared by 4 bases and J by 6 bases, with 5 bases of the junction left unmatched. Written as DNA, the CDR3 is TGTGCCAGTAGTAACCATGACAGGGGTCAGCCCCAGCATTTT. Its translation: CASSNHDRGQPQHF.